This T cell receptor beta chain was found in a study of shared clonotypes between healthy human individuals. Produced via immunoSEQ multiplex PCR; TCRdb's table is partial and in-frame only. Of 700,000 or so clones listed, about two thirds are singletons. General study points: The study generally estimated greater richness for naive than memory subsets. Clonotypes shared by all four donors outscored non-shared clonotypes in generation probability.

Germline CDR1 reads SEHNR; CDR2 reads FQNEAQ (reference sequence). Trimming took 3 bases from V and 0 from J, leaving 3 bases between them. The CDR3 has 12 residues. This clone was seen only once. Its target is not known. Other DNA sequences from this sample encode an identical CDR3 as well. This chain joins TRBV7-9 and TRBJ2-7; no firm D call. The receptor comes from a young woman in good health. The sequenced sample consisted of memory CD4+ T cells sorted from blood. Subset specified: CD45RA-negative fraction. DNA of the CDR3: TGTGCCAGCAGCTTGGTCTCCTACGAGCAGTACTTC. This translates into CASSLVSYEQYF.